This entry concerns a single T cell receptor (beta chain). Authors' methods: Counts of nucleated cells, estimated from reference gene primer amplification, were obtained. Sequencing used immunoSEQ multiplex PCR; TCRdb keeps in-frame clones, though not all of them. V and J calls and clone size are copied from that table; D and trimming were computed from the DNA. Found here are 190,000 or so clones, 86% of them singletons; the top ten hold approximately 0.75%. This CDR3 has 14 amino acids. V shed 3 bases and J shed 1 base, with 8 bases lying between them. The germline gives CDR1 KGHSH, CDR2 LQKENI. This specimen belongs to a study of blood T cell repertoires in COVID-19. Study in general: Researchers got acute and convalescent COVID-19 samples from the United States, Italy and Spain. PBMCs, B-cell-depleted T cells, or T cells were the source of the cDNA or gDNA that made up the material.

The TCR was taken from an older woman with acute or convalescent COVID-19. This chain links TRBV18 with TRBJ2-3; D remains unclear. The sequenced material came from peripheral blood. The CDR3 loop reads CASSPYLGTDTQYF. The DNA for the CDR3 is TGTGCCAGCTCACCGTACTTGGGCACAGATACGCAGTATTTT.